The 18 T cell receptor beta chains given below trace back to one sample, sequenced in a study of regulatory T cells in long-lasting Graves disease. Libraries of TCR beta came from iRepertoire HTBI primers plus Arm-PCR of CDR3 regions. MiXCR, applied by TCRdb to the multiplex PCR reads, yields one record per CDR3 protein. The sample gives some 250,000 distinct CDR3 sequences, 18% of which show up once; 12% to 15% is in the top ten. Noted time point: newly diagnosed GD, antithyroid drugs for less than 3 months. The TCR library was prepared using RNA isolated from PBMCs. These data were also reused for a study on T cells in Graves' hyperthyroidism and ophthalmopathy.

Sequencing used peripheral blood mononuclear cells (PBMCs), obtained at new diagnosis, from a patient treated with antithyroid drugs. The receptor source for this set is a woman aged 30 to 39 with Graves disease.

This clonotype was detected many times. The V call is TRBV5-8, the J call TRBJ1-1; D ambiguous. In germline, CDR1 is SGHTS, CDR2 YDEGEE. Between the trimmed V and J ends, which lost 6 bases and 6 bases, there was a span of 21 bases. This CDR3 spans 15 amino acids. As DNA, the CDR3 is TGTGCCAGCACCCCTCAAGTCTTAGCGGGCGCTGAAGCTTTCTTT. This encodes CASTPQVLAGAEAFF.

This clonotype was recorded at least ten times. The gene calls are TRBV20-1 and TRBJ1-1; 8 bases are shared with TRBD1. Germline values: CDR1 DFQATT, CDR2 SNEGSKA (reference sequence). The CDR3 covers 13 residues. V shed 6 bases and J 4 bases; nucleotides not matched to a gene: 7. CDR3 bases: TGCAGTGCAAAGACAGGGGCCTTCACTGAAGCTTTCTTT. As protein: CSAKTGAFTEAFF.

This clonotype came up many times. V usage is TRBV3-1 and J usage is TRBJ1-6; D not certain. Trimming took off 3 bases at V and 6 bases at J, with 6 bases between the two ends. CDR3 size: 13 residues. Per germline, CDR1 LGHDT and CDR2 YNNKEL (reference sequence). CDR3 nucleotides: TGTGCCAGCAGCCAGAGAAGTAATTCACCCCTCCACTTT. Protein product: CASSQRSNSPLHF.

The chain joins TRBV12-3 or TRBV12-4 to TRBJ1-1; 9 nucleotides agree with TRBD1. The CDR3 consists of 15 residues. The V gene end was trimmed by 2 bases and the J gene end by 5 bases; junction bases not matched to a gene: 6. The CDR3 protein is CASSLMDRGRTEAFF. The CDR3 nucleotides read TGTGCCAGCAGTTTAATGGACAGGGGTAGAACTGAAGCTTTCTTT.

V is TRBV6-1 and J is TRBJ2-2; D is perhaps TRBD2 (5 bases). V lost 7 bases and J 4 bases, leaving 16 bases between the germline ends. The germline CDR1 and CDR2 sequences are MNHNS and SASEGT. The CDR3 runs to 15 residues. CDR3 DNA sequence: TGTGCCAGCACTTTGTCTGGACTTGTCACCGGGGAGCTGTTTTTT. Translated, it gives CASTLSGLVTGELFF.

The table lists this clonotype with many counts. The chain joins TRBV6-2 or TRBV6-3 to TRBJ1-4, with TRBD1 identical over 7 bases. The CDR3 covers 15 residues. J gave up 4 bases and V 2 bases, and 4 bases lay outside the gene matches. The germline CDR1 and CDR2 sequences are MNHEY and SVGEGT. The CDR3 DNA reads TGTGCCAGCAGTTACGTCGGGACAGATAATGAAAAACTGTTTTTT. Residues: CASSYVGTDNEKLFF.

A few counts support this clonotype. V and J are TRBV6-2 or TRBV6-3 and TRBJ2-7; D is possibly TRBD1 (6 bases). The V end was cut by 5 bases, the J end by 4 bases, with 18 bases between. This CDR3 spans 15 amino acids. Germline assignment: CDR1 MNHEY and CDR2 SVGEGT. The CDR3 sequence: CASSERERTAYEQYF. CDR3 bases: TGTGCCAGCAGTGAACGCGAAAGGACAGCATACGAGCAGTACTTC.

For this clonotype: A far larger clone lies a single base away; this is likely a read error. This chain uses TRBV2 with TRBJ2-7; TRBD1 might be the D (6 bases). Looked up from germline, CDR1 is SNHLY and CDR2 is FYNNEI. V lost 2 bases and J 7 bases, leaving 15 bases between the germline ends. CDR3 size: 14 residues. The CDR3 coding sequence is TGTGCCAGCAGTGAAAACGACAGAGGGGGTGAGCAGTACTTC. This encodes CASSENDRGGEQYF. The full variable domain, rest sourced from reference TRBV2 and TRBJ2-7, is EPEVTQTPSHQVTQMGQEVILRCVPISNHLYFYWYRQILGQKVEFLVSFYNNEISEKSEIFDDQFSVERPDGSNFTLKIRSTKLEDSAMYFCASSENDRGGEQYFGPGTRLTVT.

This clonotype has at least ten counts. The rearrangement links TRBV9 to TRBJ1-2; D not resolved. The CDR3 is 13 amino acids. Trimming removed 0 bases from V and 10 bases from J, with 13 bases in between. Germline lookup yields CDR1 SGDLS and CDR2 YYNGEE. The DNA of the CDR3 is TGTGCCAGCAGCGTAGGCACCCAAAGTGACTACACCTTC. This sequence encodes CASSVGTQSDYTF.

This clonotype was counted ten times or more. The genes are TRBV2 and TRBJ1-2; D remains unclear. This CDR3 comprises 14 residues. The V end was cut by 10 bases, the J end by 4 bases, with 19 bases between. Germline CDR1 reads SNHLY; CDR2 reads FYNNEI. The CDR3 coding sequence is TGTGCCACCGATCGGCCAATTACCAGCTATGGCTACACCTTC. It translates to CATDRPITSYGYTF.

This clonotype was observed at least ten times. The V call is TRBV12-3 or TRBV12-4, the J call TRBJ1-1, with no clear D. The V gene lost 3 bases and the J gene lost 7 bases, with 21 bases spanning the gap. This CDR3 region has 16 residues. For the CDR3, the DNA is TGTGCCAGCAGTTTTTTAATGCGCGGCCCGGGAAGTGAAGCTTTCTTT. Translation gives CASSFLMRGPGSEAFF.

This clonotype has a count of ten or more. The gene calls are TRBV11-1 and TRBJ1-2; D is possibly TRBD1 (5 bases). Germline lookup yields CDR1 SGHAT and CDR2 FQDESV (reference sequence). Trimming left V 4 bases short and J 3 bases short, with 9 bases between. This CDR3 is built from 13 residues. CDR3 loop: CASSSGTYYGYTF. The CDR3 DNA reads TGTGCCAGCAGCTCCGGGACCTACTATGGCTACACCTTC.

The sample holds a few counts of this clonotype. CDR3: CASSGRGHYEQYF. The CDR3 nucleotides read TGTGCCAGCAGTGGGCGTGGGCACTACGAGCAGTACTTC. This chain links TRBV6-1 with TRBJ2-7; D remains ambiguous. V was trimmed by 4 bases and J by 3 bases, leaving 10 bases between them. CDR1 MNHNS and CDR2 SASEGT come from the germline V gene. This CDR3 is built from 13 residues.

The chain carries TRBV28 and TRBJ2-2; D may be TRBD1 or TRBD2 (5 bases each). CDR3 length: 14 amino acids. Germline CDR1 reads MDHEN; CDR2 reads SYDVKM. V lost 6 bases to trimming and J lost 3 bases, with 11 bases between them. DNA of the CDR3: TGTGCCAGCAGACTGGGACCTCACACCGGGGAGCTGTTTTTT. It encodes CASRLGPHTGELFF. The full variable domain, completed using reference TRBV28 and TRBJ2-2, is DVKVTQSSRYLVKRTGEKVFLECVQDMDHENMFWYRQDPGLGLRLIYFSYDVKMKEKGDIPEGYSVSREKKERFSLILESASTNQTSMYLCASRLGPHTGELFFGEGSRLTVL.

This clonotype has ten or more counts. This chain links TRBV7-8 with TRBJ2-1, with TRBD2 matching over 12 bases. Germline V gives CDR1 SGHVS, CDR2 FQNEAQ. V shed 2 bases and J 8 bases; nucleotides not matched to a gene: 4. The length of the CDR3 is 15 residues. For the CDR3, the DNA is TGTGCCAGCAGCTTATTGGCTAGCGGGGGGGATGAGCAGTTCTTC. Residues: CASSLLASGGDEQFF.

This chain links TRBV30 with TRBJ1-1; unclear D gene. The V gene's germline CDR1 is GTSNPN and CDR2 SVGIG (reference sequence). V lost 3 bases to trimming and J lost 1 base, with 6 bases between them. The CDR3 totals 12 residues. CDR3 in amino acids: CAWSRQNTEAFF. The CDR3 nucleotides read TGTGCCTGGAGCCGGCAGAACACTGAAGCTTTCTTT.

This clonotype was seen ten or more times. A much larger clonotype is one base distant, so this may be a read error. The rearrangement uses TRBV20-1 and TRBJ2-1, with no clear D. The germline CDR1 and CDR2 sequences are DFQATT and SNEGSKA (reference sequence). CDR3 length equals 16 residues. The CDR3 region has the DNA TGCAGTGCTTTGGGGTCGACTGTCAGCTCCTACAATAAGCAGTTCTTC. This codes for CSALGSTVSSYNKQFF.

In its sample, this clonotype was seen many times. The rearrangement links TRBV20-1 to TRBJ2-1; D remains unclear. Per the germline V gene, CDR1 is DFQATT and CDR2 is SNEGSKA (reference sequence). The CDR3 has 13 amino acids. Trimming removed 6 bases at V and 4 bases at J, with 13 bases between. CDR3 loop: CSAILRWYNEQFF. Written as DNA, the CDR3 is TGCAGTGCCATTCTACGTTGGTACAATGAGCAGTTCTTC.